This is a list of T cell receptor beta chains from one sample in a study of blood T cell repertoires in COVID-19. Sequencing was performed with immunoSEQ multiplex PCR; in TCRdb, only in-frame clones are kept and a portion is missing. This sample has 130,000 to 150,000 clones, with roughly 87% found just once. Material for sequencing was peripheral blood. The source of these receptors is a woman aged 45-65 years with acute or convalescent COVID-19. Both conserved end residues are part of each CDR3. A D gene is named only where the DNA matches it firmly. Expanded clones get a size class; other rows say once, few or many, or leave the size out.

j_gene | d_gene | abundance | v_gene | CDR3aa | CDR3nt
TRBJ2-1 | - | - | TRBV21-1 | CASSSLAGGPGSYNEQFF | TGTGCCAGCAGCTCACTAGCGGGAGGGCCGGGCTCCTACAATGAGCAGTTCTTC
TRBJ2-3 | TRBD1 | - | TRBV5-4 | CASSLGQGSTDTQYF | TGTGCCAGCAGCCTAGGACAGGGGAGCACAGATACGCAGTATTTT
TRBJ1-1 | TRBD1 | - | TRBV10-3 | CAIRETGGDTEAFF | TGTGCCATCAGAGAGACAGGGGGTGACACTGAAGCTTTCTTT
TRBJ1-4 | - | - | TRBV7-2 | CASSSGQTVGEKLFF | TGTGCCAGCAGCTCCGGACAGACGGTAGGGGAAAAACTGTTTTTT
TRBJ1-6 | - | - | TRBV6-5 | CASSYSRDNSPLHF | TGTGCCAGCAGTTACAGTCGGGATAATTCACCCCTCCACTTT
TRBJ2-7 | TRBD1 | - | TRBV19 | CASSMPGQGDYEQYF | TGTGCCAGTAGTATGCCGGGACAGGGGGACTACGAGCAGTACTTC
TRBJ1-2 | TRBD1 | - | TRBV27 | CASSTGAGYTF | TGTGCCAGCAGCACAGGGGCTGGCTACACCTTC
TRBJ1-1 | - | few | TRBV7-9 | CASSLGGLGTEAFF | TGTGCCAGCAGCTTAGGAGGGTTGGGCACTGAAGCTTTCTTT
TRBJ2-1 | TRBD2 | - | TRBV4-2 | CASSLRGGSYNEQFF | TGTGCCAGCAGCCTTCGGGGGGGCTCCTACAATGAGCAGTTCTTC
TRBJ1-1 | - | - | TRBV5-1 | CASRKDKDRTEAFF | TGCGCCAGCAGAAAGGATAAAGACAGGACTGAAGCTTTCTTT
TRBJ2-2 | - | - | TRBV5-5 | CASSWPAGADTGELFF | TGTGCCAGCAGCTGGCCGGCGGGGGCCGACACCGGGGAGCTGTTTTTT